This T cell receptor beta chain was identified during a study of blood T cell repertoires in COVID-19. The overall study: PBMCs, B-cell-depleted T cells, or T cells provided the cDNA or gDNA that made up the material.

Germline loops: CDR1 MNHNS, CDR2 SASEGT. J lost 7 bases, V lost 3 bases, and 9 bases had no gene match. The CDR3 runs 17 residues. In the authors' methods: Estimation of nucleated cell counts relied on the amplification of reference gene primers. The data were produced by immunoSEQ multiplex PCR, yet TCRdb's version contains in-frame clones alone and is incomplete. Clone size and V and J calls were adopted from that table, with D and trimming inferred from the DNA. This sample has 230,000 or so clones, with 75% to 85% found just once. This chain joins TRBV6-1 and TRBJ2-2; 12 bases match TRBD1. The TCR comes from a woman aged 40 to 50 who had recovered from COVID-19. Sequenced sample: peripheral blood. CDR3 in DNA: TGTGCCAGCAGTGACCCCGGGACAGGGGGCGCGGTCGGGGAGCTGTTTTTT. This codes for CASSDPGTGGAVGELFF.